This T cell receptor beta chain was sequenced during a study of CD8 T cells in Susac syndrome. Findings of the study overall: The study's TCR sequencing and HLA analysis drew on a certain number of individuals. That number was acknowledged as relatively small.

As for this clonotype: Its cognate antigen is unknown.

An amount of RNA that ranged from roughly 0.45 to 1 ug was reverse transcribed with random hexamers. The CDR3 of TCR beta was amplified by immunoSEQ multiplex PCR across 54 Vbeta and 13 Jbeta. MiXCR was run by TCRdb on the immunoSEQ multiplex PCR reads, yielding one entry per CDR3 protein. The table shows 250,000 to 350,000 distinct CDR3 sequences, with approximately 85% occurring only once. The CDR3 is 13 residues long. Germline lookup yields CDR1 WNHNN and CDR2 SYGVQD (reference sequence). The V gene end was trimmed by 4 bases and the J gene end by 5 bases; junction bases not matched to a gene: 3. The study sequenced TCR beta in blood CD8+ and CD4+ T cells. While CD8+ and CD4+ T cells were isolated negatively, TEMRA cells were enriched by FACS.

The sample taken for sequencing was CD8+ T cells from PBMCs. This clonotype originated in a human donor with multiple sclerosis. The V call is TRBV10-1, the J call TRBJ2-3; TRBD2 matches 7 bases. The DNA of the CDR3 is TGCGCCAGCAGTGGGGTAGCGGGAGATACGCAGTATTTT. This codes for CASSGVAGDTQYF.